This T cell receptor beta chain originates from a study of T cells expressing NK-cell markers. Study background: It was sorted CD3+CD56+NKG2C+, CD3+CD56+NKG2C- and CD3+CD56-NKG2C+ T cells that supplied the TCR beta repertoires. Seven of the eight sequenced donors were HCMV-seropositive; one was seronegative.

Using the 5' RACE reads, TCRdb records one entry per CDR3 protein without DNA. Seen in this sample are hundreds of thousands of distinct CDR3 sequences; the ten most common clones hold 3.5% to 4.5%. Concerning this clonotype itself: Its antigen is not known.

The germline gives CDR1 LNHNV, CDR2 YYDKDF (reference sequence). The CDR3 is 15 amino acids. Whole-study findings and limits: The CD3+CD56-NKG2C+ fraction was also led by these clonotypes in several donors.

The chain has TRBV15 and TRBJ2-1; no DNA is available, so the TRBD1 call from TCRdb remains unchecked. The source is a man aged 18 to 35 in good health. Sequencing used blood T cells: a sorted CD56 or NKG2C T cell subset, CD4+ or CD8+ T cells, or bulk PBMC T cells (not recorded which). Here the CDR3 reads CATREGGSIGDEQFF.